This TCR beta chain derives from a study of T cells after yellow fever vaccination. TCRdb called the 5' RACE reads again in MiXCR, with one record for every CDR3 protein. The data hold hundreds of thousands of distinct CDR3 sequences, with around 4% observed a single time. This clonotype was observed at least ten times. CDR1 is SGHRS, CDR2 YFSETQ, per germline. The CDR3 is 17 residues long. Trimming cost V 0 bases and J 0 bases, with 15 bases left between them. The clonotype was recovered from a man aged 18 to 35 who received the YFV17D yellow fever vaccine. This sample comprised PBMCs, obtained on the day of the yellow fever booster vaccination. This sequence joins TRBV5-1 and TRBJ1-1; a weak D match, TRBD1 (5 bases). CDR3 in DNA: TGCGCCAGCAGCTTGGATACGTGGGGCGCCATGAACACTGAAGCTTTCTTT. This translates into CASSLDTWGAMNTEAFF.